The 13 T cell receptor beta chains listed next were all sequenced from one sample in a study of T cell repertoires in cytomegalovirus infection. TCRdb re-called the reads through MiXCR, storing one row per CDR3 protein. Altogether 200,000 to 300,000 distinct CDR3 sequences are present, roughly 10% being singletons, with the ten largest covering roughly 16%. Sequenced material: PBMCs. The receptors were gathered from a human donor in good health (CMV status not recorded). Some clones in this sample may be carry-over from other donors' samples.

This clonotype was seen ten or more times. The chain joins TRBV7-2 to TRBJ2-1; the match to TRBD2 covers 8 bases. Looked up from germline, CDR1 is SGHTA and CDR2 is FQGNSA. V gave up 2 bases and J gave up 6 bases; unmatched junction bases: 18. The CDR3 totals 19 residues. The CDR3 is CASSLNFAVAGTSGNEQFF. The CDR3 region has the DNA TGTGCCAGCAGCTTAAATTTCGCGGTAGCGGGAACCTCTGGCAATGAGCAGTTCTTC.

In this sample, this clonotype turned up many times. The rearrangement links TRBV7-8 to TRBJ1-2; D gene ambiguous. Germline V gives CDR1 SGHVS, CDR2 FQNEAQ. Trimming removed 5 bases at V and 3 bases at J, with 19 bases between. The CDR3 totals 16 residues. This chain's CDR3 is CASSTTAYGFDYGYTF. The CDR3 region has the DNA TGTGCCAGCAGCACTACGGCATACGGGTTCGACTATGGCTACACCTTC.

In its sample, this clonotype was seen many times. The genes are TRBV28 and TRBJ2-3; TRBD1 matches at 9 bases. With 2 bases clipped from V and 7 bases from J, the junction kept 7 bases outside the gene matches. Germline V gene sequence: CDR1 MDHEN, CDR2 SYDVKM. The CDR3 consists of 15 residues. CDR3 in amino acids: CASSLAGTGLHTQYF. DNA for the CDR3: TGTGCCAGCAGTTTAGCGGGGACAGGGCTTCATACGCAGTATTTT.

This clonotype was detected ten times or more. The rearrangement uses TRBV7-2 and TRBJ2-3; 9 bases map to TRBD2. The CDR3 runs to 18 residues. CDR1 and CDR2 (germline): SGHTA, FQGNSA. Trimming removed 1 base from V and 4 bases from J; junction bases left unmatched: 12. CDR3 protein: CASSLVGSGGPNPDTQYF. In DNA form, the CDR3 reads TGTGCCAGCAGCTTAGTCGGTAGCGGGGGACCCAACCCAGATACGCAGTATTTT.

The V gene is TRBV29-1, the J gene TRBJ1-2; TRBD1 is a possible D gene (6 bases). Trimming took 0 bases from V and 4 from J, leaving 12 bases between them. The CDR3 spans 14 residues. Germline values: CDR1 SQVTM, CDR2 ANQGSEA. The CDR3 reads CSVEDGGAGYGYTF. In DNA form, the CDR3 reads TGCAGCGTTGAAGATGGGGGGGCTGGCTATGGCTACACCTTC.

This clonotype occurred many times. V and J are TRBV7-2 and TRBJ1-5; 7 bases fit TRBD1. The V segment lost 5 bases and the J segment 6 bases; nucleotides outside the gene matches: 4. Germline V gives CDR1 SGHTA, CDR2 FQGNSA. The CDR3 is made up of 13 amino acids. Written as DNA, the CDR3 is TGTGCCAGCAGCGACAGGGCAGGTCAGCCCCAGCATTTT. Amino acids: CASSDRAGQPQHF.

Many counts were recorded for this clonotype. J is TRBJ2-1 and V is TRBV7-2; no reliable D call. The germline V gene encodes CDR1 SGHTA and CDR2 FQGNSA. The V end lost 4 bases, the J end lost 8 bases, and 12 bases lay between the germline ends. The CDR3 is 13 residues long. The CDR3 region has the DNA TGTGCCAGCAGCTCGACGGCTGCGGATGAGCAGTTCTTC. Translating gives CASSSTAADEQFF.

Only a few counts were recorded for this clonotype. This rearrangement joins TRBV11-2 to TRBJ2-2, with D possibly TRBD2 on 5 matching bases. Deletions cut 5 bases from V and 2 bases from J, with 9 bases between. From germline, CDR1 is SGHAT and CDR2 FQNNGV. The CDR3 contains 14 residues. CDR3 sequence reads: CASSRRGNTGELFF. In DNA, the CDR3 is TGTGCCAGCAGCCGCCGGGGTAACACCGGGGAGCTGTTTTTT.

This chain joins TRBV19 and TRBJ1-2; D is unclear. This CDR3 region has 12 residues. The V and J ends lost 3 bases and 6 bases respectively, with 8 bases between them. Germline V CDR1 and CDR2: LNHDA, SQIVND (reference sequence). CDR3 DNA: TGTGCCAGTAGTATCCCCCCCAATGGCTACACCTTC. This sequence encodes CASSIPPNGYTF.

On this clonotype: This could be a read error, since a much larger clone is one nucleotide away. The CDR3 region is CASRLATVNEQFF. The CDR3 DNA is TGTGCCAGCCGCTTAGCGACAGTCAATGAGCAGTTCTTC. The chain carries TRBV7-2 and TRBJ2-1; the D call may be TRBD1 or TRBD2 (5 bases each). Germline CDR1 and CDR2: SGHTA and FQGNSA. CDR3 length: 13 residues.

This clonotype came up a few times. V usage is TRBV28 and J usage is TRBJ1-2, with D possibly being TRBD1 (6 bases). The CDR3 is 12 residues long. V was cut by 8 bases and J by 4 bases, with 11 bases left in between. CDR1 is MDHEN, CDR2 SYDVKM, per germline. The CDR3 is CASEQGLYGYTF. In DNA, the CDR3 is TGTGCCAGCGAACAGGGACTCTATGGCTACACCTTC.

This clonotype was seen at least ten times. V is TRBV27 and J is TRBJ1-2, with D possibly being TRBD1 (6 bases). CDR1 MNHEY and CDR2 SMNVEV come from the germline V gene (reference sequence). With 7 bases removed from V and 2 bases from J, the gap between germline ends came to 17 bases. This CDR3 has 15 residues. The CDR3 sequence is CASTLLRDMNYGYTF. The DNA of the CDR3 is TGTGCCAGCACTCTTCTACGGGACATGAACTATGGCTACACCTTC.

This chain joins TRBV6-2 or TRBV6-3 and TRBJ1-1, with 12 bases identical to TRBD1. CDR3 length: 18 amino acids. Germline CDR1 reads MNHEY; CDR2 reads SVGEGT. The trim removed 5 bases at V and 6 bases at J, leaving 16 bases unmatched. As DNA, the CDR3 is TGTGCCAGCAGTCTTATTCCGGGACAGGGGGCGCAGGTAGCTGAAGCTTTCTTT. Translating gives CASSLIPGQGAQVAEAFF.